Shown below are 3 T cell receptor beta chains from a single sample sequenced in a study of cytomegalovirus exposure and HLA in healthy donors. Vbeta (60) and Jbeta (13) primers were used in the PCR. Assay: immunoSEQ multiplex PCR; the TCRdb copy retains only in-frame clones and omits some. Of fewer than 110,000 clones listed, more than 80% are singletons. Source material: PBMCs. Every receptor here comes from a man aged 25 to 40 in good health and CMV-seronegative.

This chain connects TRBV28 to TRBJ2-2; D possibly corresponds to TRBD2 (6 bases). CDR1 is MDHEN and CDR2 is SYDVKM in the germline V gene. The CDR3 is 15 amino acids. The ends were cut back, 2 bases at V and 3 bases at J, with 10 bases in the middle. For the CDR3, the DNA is TGTGCCAGCAGTTTAGACAGCGGGTACACCGGGGAGCTGTTTTTT. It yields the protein CASSLDSGYTGELFF.

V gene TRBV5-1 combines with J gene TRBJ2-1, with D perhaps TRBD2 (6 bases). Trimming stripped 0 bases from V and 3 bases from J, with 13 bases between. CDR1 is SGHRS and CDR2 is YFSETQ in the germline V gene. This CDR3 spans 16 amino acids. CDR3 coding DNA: TGCGCCAGCAGCTTGGATCGGGGCGGGGACTACAATGAGCAGTTCTTC. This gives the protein CASSLDRGGDYNEQFF.

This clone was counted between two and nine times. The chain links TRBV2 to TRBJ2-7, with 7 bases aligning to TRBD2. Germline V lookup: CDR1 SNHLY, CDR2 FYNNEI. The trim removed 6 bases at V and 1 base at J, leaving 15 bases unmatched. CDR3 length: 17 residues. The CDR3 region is CASSGGWGGGRSYEQYF. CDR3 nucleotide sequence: TGTGCCAGCAGCGGAGGGTGGGGGGGAGGCAGGTCCTACGAGCAGTACTTC. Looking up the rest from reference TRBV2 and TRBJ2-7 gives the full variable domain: EPEVTQTPSHQVTQMGQEVILRCVPISNHLYFYWYRQILGQKVEFLVSFYNNEISEKSEIFDDQFSVERPDGSNFTLKIRSTKLEDSAMYFCASSGGWGGGRSYEQYFGPGTRLTVT.